The source of this T cell receptor beta chain is a study of T cells in localized non-small cell lung cancer. Only in-frame clones appear in the TCRdb table, and some are missing; sequencing was by immunoSEQ multiplex PCR. The sample lists some 82,000 clones; around 81% were seen once. A note on this clone: The antigen is unknown.

Overall study results and limits: Heterogeneity cannot be ruled out, as sequencing used one tumor region only. The appearance of a median roughly 56 of the top 100 tumor clones was seen in adjacent lung. Uninvolved adjacent lung showed the highest T cell clonality, exceeding tumor.

The germline V gene encodes CDR1 MGHRA and CDR2 YSYEKL. This CDR3 is built from 15 residues. Trimming left V 4 bases short and J 4 bases short, with 16 bases between. The chain combines TRBV4-1 with TRBJ1-2; D ambiguous. This clonotype was obtained from a man aged 35 to 69 with stage II squamous cell lung carcinoma. Specimen: PBMCs, collected before any cancer treatment. The CDR3: CASSPEYTGGYGYTF. Written as DNA, the CDR3 is TGCGCCAGCAGCCCCGAGTACACGGGAGGCTATGGCTACACCTTC.